This T cell receptor (beta chain) derives from a study of T cells in Graves' hyperthyroidism and ophthalmopathy (dated by TCRdb to between 2018 and 2021). At the level of the whole study: Peripheral blood was collected at initial diagnosis, before any treatment. After blood sampling, hyperthyroidism patients were treated with methimazole at a starting dose of 30 mg daily, and ophthalmopathy patients were treated with high-dose intravenous methylprednisolone. The 100 discovery patients were randomly split 7:3 into training and test sets. A discovery cohort of about 96 patients, 43 with Graves' ophthalmopathy and 55 to 60 with stable Graves' hyperthyroidism, was used to find distinguishing TCR V-J signatures. TCR Vbeta CDR3 sequencing of 130 to 150 peripheral blood samples (over 40 ophthalmopathy, some 75 hyperthyroidism and approximately 17 progressor patients) is reported in the paper. The study also compared thyroid tissue and blood T-cell repertoires from about six Graves' hyperthyroidism patients. An independent validation cohort of fewer than 20 hyperthyroidism patients and 17 patients who later progressed to ophthalmopathy tested prospective prediction of ophthalmopathy.

Ophthalmopathy patients had moderately to severely active disease, with a Clinical Activity Score of 3 or more, a NOSPECS grade of 4 or more, and a disease duration of less than 3 months. Patients with uncontrolled infections, other autoimmune diseases, pregnancy or lactation were excluded. Diagnoses were based on clinical symptoms, serum thyroxine and TRAb, thyroid ultrasound and orbital computed tomography. PBMCs were isolated from around 10 ml of fresh peripheral blood by Ficoll-Paque density gradient centrifugation. Total RNA was extracted with Trizol reagent, and quality was checked on an Agilent 2100 Bioanalyzer. For this clonotype: It has no known antigen specificity. No base-level quality is on record; no much larger clone is a single base apart.

CDR1 and CDR2 are drawn from the germline V gene (reference sequence): LNHDA, SQIVND. Cut back by 3 bases and 4 bases, the V and J ends lie 9 bases apart. The CDR3 spans 13 residues, from the cysteine through the phenylalanine. The sequence is cut down to CDR3 DNA, 39 bases in frame from base 1. The TCR beta CDR3 regions were amplified from RNA transcripts. The first round of RT-PCR for the TCR CDR3 was performed with the HTBI primer set and the Qiagen OneStep RT-PCR kit. The libraries were constructed in a second round of multiplex PCR and then size-selected and purified. Sequencing of the libraries was done on an Illumina HiSeq2000 using paired-end 100 bp reads. As for how the authors treated the data: SOAPnuke was used to process the raw data, removing reads that contained adapters or uncalled bases, had a mean Phred below 15, or lacked an exact match to the constant primer or identifier. COPE v1.2.5 was used to merge the high-quality paired reads, and each unique nucleotide sequence was defined as a clonotype. MiTCR v1.1 was used to align the clonotypes against IMGT TRBV, TRBD and TRBJ reference segments. The analysis included only V-J combinations with a frequency above 0.0001, which together covered more than 98% of the repertoires. A TCS score was defined as the ratio of F50 (clonal expansion) to E x V (chaos), with BLOSUM62-based TCRdist applied between CDR3 peptides within each V-J. Welch's t-statistics and random forest reduced 500 to 550 V-J features to fewer than 15, which were used in a naive Bayes classifier (R e1071). TCRdb trimmed public reads at Q25 via fastp, called clones via MiXCR and kept in-frame beta chains. CDR3 protein sequences are deduplicated, and each keeps its most common genes and DNA. TCRdb, not the authors, supplied the V and J calls. A total of about half a million distinct CDR3 sequences appear in this sample, 20% to 25% of them only once. The biggest ten clones account for about 53% of the sample.

Overall study results and their limits: A model built on a 13 V-J signature distinguished ophthalmopathy from stable hyperthyroidism, reaching roughly 88% sensitivity and under 84% specificity in cross-validation and 80%/75% in testing. Sample size was not statistically predetermined, and blinding of investigators to group allocation was not performed. Most expanded thyroid clonotypes (frequency above 0.001) were also detected in blood, a finding suggesting that blood repertoires may reflect thyroid immune responses. In validation, the model predicted progression to ophthalmopathy with approximately 71% sensitivity and approximately 78% specificity, a median of about 6 months before onset.

This sequence uses TRBV19 and TRBJ1-2, with the D gene not confidently named. The clonotype was recovered from a woman aged 70-85 years with Graves' ophthalmopathy. Specimen: blood. The bases read TGTGCCAGTAGTATGGGCCCCTCCTATGGCTACACCTTC. It translates as CASSMGPSYGYTF.